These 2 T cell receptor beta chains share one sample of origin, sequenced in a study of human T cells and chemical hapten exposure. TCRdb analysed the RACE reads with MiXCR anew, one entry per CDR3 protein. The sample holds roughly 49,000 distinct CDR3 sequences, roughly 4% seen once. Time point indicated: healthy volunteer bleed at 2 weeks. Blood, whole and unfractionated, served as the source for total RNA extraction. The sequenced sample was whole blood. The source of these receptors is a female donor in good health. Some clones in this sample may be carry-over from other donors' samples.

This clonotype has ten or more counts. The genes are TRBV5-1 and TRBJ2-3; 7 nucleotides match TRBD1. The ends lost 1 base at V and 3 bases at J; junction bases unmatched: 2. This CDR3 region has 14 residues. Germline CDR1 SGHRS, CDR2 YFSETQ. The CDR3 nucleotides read TGCGCCAGCAGCTTGACGACAGGGACAGATACGCAGTATTTT. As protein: CASSLTTGTDTQYF.

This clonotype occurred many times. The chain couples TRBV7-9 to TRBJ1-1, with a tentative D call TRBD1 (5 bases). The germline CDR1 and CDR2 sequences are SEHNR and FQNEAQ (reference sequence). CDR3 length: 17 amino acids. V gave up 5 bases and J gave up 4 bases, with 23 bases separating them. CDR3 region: CASSPRGTADYGTEAFF. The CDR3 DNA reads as TGTGCCAGCAGCCCAAGAGGGACGGCAGATTATGGCACTGAAGCTTTCTTT.